The T cell receptor beta chain under discussion was sequenced for a study of blood T cell repertoires in COVID-19. Looking at the study overall: There were acute and convalescent COVID-19 samples, and they came from the United States, Italy and Spain. Nucleic acid was either cDNA or gDNA, and it came from T cells, B-cell-depleted T cells, or PBMCs.

There are 16 residues in the CDR3. The germline CDR1 and CDR2 sequences are MNHEY and SMNVEV (reference sequence). Losses at the gene ends were 2 bases for V and 3 bases for J; bases not matched to a gene: 5. Per the authors' pipeline: Counts of nucleated cells, estimated from reference gene primer amplification, were obtained. Sequenced by immunoSEQ multiplex PCR; TCRdb stores in-frame clones only, minus some. That table furnishes V, J and clone size, whereas the DNA furnished D and trimming. This sample has hundreds of thousands of clones, with about 88% found just once. The TCR comes from a man in his forties with acute or convalescent COVID-19. Sequenced material: peripheral blood. The rearrangement links TRBV27 to TRBJ2-7, with 12 positions matching TRBD1. The CDR3 DNA is TGTGCCAGCAGTTTAAAGGGACAGGGGGCGTACTACGAGCAGTACTTC. The encoded protein is CASSLKGQGAYYEQYF.